These 25 T cell receptor beta chains were sequenced from one sample in a study of CD8+CD57+ T cells in acquired aplastic anemia. The study profiled TCR beta VDJ and CDR3 using genomic DNA as template. TCRdb fed the reads into MiXCR, producing one record per CDR3 protein. The sample yields about 100,000 distinct CDR3 sequences, around 53% seen once. Sequenced: sorted CD4+, CD8+, or CD8+CD57+ T cells (not recorded which) from PBMCs. Receptor source: a human donor in good health, serving as a control.

The genes are TRBV10-3 and TRBJ1-1, with D unclear. The germline V gene has CDR1 ENHRY and CDR2 SYGVKD. This CDR3 has 13 amino acids. The V end was cut by 4 bases, the J end by 1 base, with 7 bases between. This CDR3 reads CAISVGQNTEAFF. Here the CDR3 DNA reads TGTGCCATCAGTGTAGGGCAGAACACTGAAGCTTTCTTT.

The J gene is TRBJ1-1, the V gene TRBV29-1; possibly TRBD1 for D (6 bases). Per the germline V gene, CDR1 is SQVTM and CDR2 is ANQGSEA. V lost 7 bases and J 1 base, leaving 13 bases between the germline ends. This CDR3 contains 13 residues. In DNA form, the CDR3 reads TGCAGCGGTGTTCCGGGACAGAACACTGAAGCTTTCTTT. This encodes CSGVPGQNTEAFF.

This clonotype was recorded once. The CDR3 DNA reads TGTGCCAGCAGAGACAGCGGATACAATGAGCAGTTCTTC. Its translation: CASRDSGYNEQFF. The rearrangement joins TRBV10-3 to TRBJ2-1; tentatively, D is TRBD1 or TRBD2 (5 bases each). The CDR3 has 13 amino acids. The V end was cut by 10 bases, the J end by 4 bases, with 14 bases between. Germline CDR1 ENHRY, CDR2 SYGVKD.

Of note for this clonotype: It may be a read error: a sequence one base away is much more abundant. The chain employs TRBV6-4 and TRBJ1-1; D possibly corresponds to TRBD1 (5 bases). The germline CDR1 and CDR2 sequences are MRHNA and SNTAGT. Between the trimmed V and J ends, which lost 8 bases and 0 bases, there was a span of 10 bases. The CDR3 covers 13 residues. The CDR3 nucleotides are TGTGCCAGCGGCCCGGGGGTGAACACTGAAGCTTTCTTT. It is translated as CASGPGVNTEAFF.

This chain joins TRBV2 and TRBJ1-2, with a possible D match to TRBD1 (6 bases). The ends were cut back, 6 bases at V and 7 bases at J, with 18 bases in the middle. The length of the CDR3 is 14 residues. Germline-derived CDR1 and CDR2 are SNHLY and FYNNEI. Here the CDR3 DNA reads TGTGCCAGCAGCCCCCAGTCCAGGGGCCTTGGCTACACCTTC. Protein sequence: CASSPQSRGLGYTF.

The chain combines TRBV10-3 with TRBJ2-5; 10 nucleotides align to TRBD2. V trimming: 6 bases; J trimming: 3 bases; junction bases outside the gene matches: 7. CDR1 and CDR2 (germline): ENHRY, SYGVKD. CDR3 length equals 15 residues. The CDR3 DNA is TGTGCCATCAGGAGAGCGGGGGGGCAGGAAGAGACCCAGTACTTC. Translated, it gives CAIRRAGGQEETQYF.

The chain carries TRBV7-8 and TRBJ2-5; 8 positions agree with TRBD2. The V gene end was trimmed by 1 base and the J gene end by 5 bases; junction bases not matched to a gene: 18. CDR1 is SGHVS, CDR2 FQNEAQ, per germline. This CDR3 is 19 amino acids long. In DNA, the CDR3 is TGTGCCAGCAGCTTAGGGACTAGCAGCGAGGACCCCAGCGGTGAGACCCAGTACTTC. Amino acids: CASSLGTSSEDPSGETQYF. The entire variable domain, with the rest obtained from reference TRBV7-8 and TRBJ2-5, is as follows: GAGVSQSPRYKVAKRGQDVALRCDPISGHVSLFWYQQALGQGPEFLTYFQNEAQLDKSGLPSDRFFAERPEGSVSTLKIQRTQQEDSAVYLCASSLGTSSEDPSGETQYFGPGTRLLVL.

This clonotype turned up a few times. The V call is TRBV29-1, the J call TRBJ2-7, with D unresolved. The CDR3 spans 12 residues. Per germline, CDR1 SQVTM and CDR2 ANQGSEA. The V and J ends lost 6 bases and 2 bases respectively, with 11 bases between them. CDR3: CSVLEAPYEQYF. The CDR3 DNA reads as TGCAGCGTCCTCGAGGCACCCTACGAGCAGTACTTC.

This clonotype was detected only a few times. The V and J genes are TRBV6-2 or TRBV6-3 and TRBJ1-4; no reliable D call. Germline V gene data show CDR1 as MNHEY and CDR2 as SVGEGT. This CDR3 has 14 amino acids. V lost 3 bases, J lost 4 bases, and 9 bases lay in between. Written as DNA, the CDR3 is TGTGCCAGCAGTTATGAGGCATATAATGAAAAACTGTTTTTT. It translates to CASSYEAYNEKLFF.

The V gene is TRBV9, the J gene TRBJ1-4; the D gene is possibly TRBD1 (5 bases). V was clipped by 0 bases and J by 3 bases, with 15 bases between them. The CDR3 sequence is 17 residues long. CDR1 and CDR2 from the germline V gene are SGDLS and YYNGEE. CDR3 in DNA: TGTGCCAGCAGCGTAGGGGGGGGTCGGACCTCTAATGAAAAACTGTTTTTT. This gives the protein CASSVGGGRTSNEKLFF. Full variable domain (remainder filled in from reference TRBV9 and TRBJ1-4): DSGVTQTPKHLITATGQRVTLRCSPRSGDLSVYWYQQSLDQGLQFLIQYYNGEERAKGNILERFSAQQFPDLHSELNLSSLELGDSALYFCASSVGGGRTSNEKLFFGSGTQLSVL.

This clonotype was observed once. Mismatch with germline at one junction end may stem from a read error. The chain carries TRBV10-3 and TRBJ1-2; 8 bases map to TRBD1. The CDR3 length is 14 residues. The germline V gene encodes CDR1 ENHRY and CDR2 SYGVKD. CDR3 nucleotides: TGTGCCAGCAGTTCGGGGGACAGGAAGAACGGCTACACCTTC. As protein: CASSSGDRKNGYTF.

This clonotype was observed at least ten times. V is TRBV29-1 and J is TRBJ1-1, with D unresolved. V lost 0 bases to trimming and J lost 11 bases, with 13 bases between them. This CDR3 region has 12 residues. Germline assignment: CDR1 SQVTM and CDR2 ANQGSEA. In DNA form, the CDR3 reads TGCAGCGTTGAAGACGTGATGGTCGGGGCTTTCTTT. Amino acids: CSVEDVMVGAFF.

A word on this clonotype: Given a much more abundant clone one base away, this may be a read error. CDR3: CASSQVTNRVANTEAFF. For the CDR3, the DNA is TGCGCCAGCAGCCAAGTCACCAACAGGGTTGCGAACACTGAAGCTTTCTTT. V gene TRBV4-1 combines with J gene TRBJ1-1, with D tentatively TRBD1 (6 bases). The CDR3 runs to 17 residues. Germline V CDR1 and CDR2: MGHRA, YSYEKL. The V end was cut by 1 base, the J end by 1 base, with 16 bases between.

The rearrangement joins TRBV7-8 to TRBJ2-3; D gene uncertain. The V end was cut by 3 bases, the J end by 7 bases, with 5 bases between. Germline assignment: CDR1 SGHVS and CDR2 FQNEAQ. CDR3 length equals 11 residues. CDR3 sequence reads: CASSLFYTQYF. For the CDR3, the DNA is TGTGCCAGCAGCTTGTTTTATACGCAGTATTTT.

The chain carries TRBV12-3 or TRBV12-4 and TRBJ2-7; 12 bases agree with TRBD1. There are 16 residues in the CDR3. The ends lost 4 bases at V and 4 bases at J; junction bases unmatched: 8. The CDR3 is CASSSAGQGAIYEQYF. The DNA of the CDR3 is TGTGCCAGCAGTTCTGCGGGACAGGGGGCTATATACGAGCAGTACTTC.

The rearrangement joins TRBV15 to TRBJ1-1; D is unclear. The V end lost 4 bases, the J end lost 0 bases, and 6 bases lay between the germline ends. In germline, CDR1 is LNHNV, CDR2 YYDKDF (reference sequence). The CDR3 consists of 13 residues. The CDR3 region has the DNA TGTGCCACCAGCACGAGATTGAACACTGAAGCTTTCTTT. It codes for CATSTRLNTEAFF.

This clonotype has at least ten counts. The rearrangement joins TRBV20-1 to TRBJ1-1, with TRBD1 as a possible D gene (6 bases). This CDR3 has 17 residues. The V and J ends lost 0 bases and 4 bases respectively, with 21 bases between them. Per the germline V gene, CDR1 is DFQATT and CDR2 is SNEGSKA (reference sequence). CDR3 sequence reads: CSAREYPPHREVTEAFF. In DNA form, the CDR3 reads TGCAGTGCTAGAGAATATCCCCCCCACAGGGAGGTCACTGAAGCTTTCTTT.

The CDR3 reads CASSIGQAYEQYF. In nucleotides, the CDR3 is TGTGCCAGTAGTATAGGACAGGCCTACGAGCAGTACTTC. This chain links TRBV19 with TRBJ2-7; tentative D call: TRBD1 (6 bases). V was shortened by 1 base and J by 2 bases, with 6 bases between the two germline ends. CDR1 and CDR2 from the germline V gene are LNHDA and SQIVND (reference sequence). The CDR3 has 13 residues. Filled out from reference TRBV19 and TRBJ2-7, the complete variable domain reads DGGITQSPKYLFRKEGQNVTLSCEQNLNHDAMYWYRQDPGQGLRLIYYSQIVNDFQKGDIAEGYSVSREKKESFPLTVTSAQKNPTAFYLCASSIGQAYEQYFGPGTRLTVT.

The chain carries TRBV10-3 and TRBJ2-7; weak D call: TRBD2 (6 bases). V lost 10 bases and J lost 4, with 26 bases in between. This CDR3 is 16 amino acids long. Germline CDR1 ENHRY, CDR2 SYGVKD. The CDR3 sequence: CASTINPVAGLYEQYF. CDR3 nucleotide sequence: TGTGCCAGCACCATCAACCCCGTCGCGGGACTGTACGAGCAGTACTTC.

This clonotype was counted many times. The V gene is TRBV7-8, the J gene TRBJ1-4, with D possibly matching TRBD1 (5 bases). This CDR3 is built from 14 residues. Germline loops: CDR1 SGHVS, CDR2 FQNEAQ. The V end lost 5 bases, the J end lost 10 bases, and 17 bases lay between the germline ends. CDR3 residues: CASSAAGFGGKLFF. CDR3 sequence (DNA): TGTGCCAGCAGCGCCGCAGGGTTCGGTGGAAAACTGTTTTTT.

This clonotype has more than one count but fewer than ten. A read error is possible here, since a much larger clone lies one base away. The chain has TRBV12-3 or TRBV12-4 and TRBJ1-2; the match to TRBD1 covers 7 bases. The CDR3 is 13 amino acids. CDR3 protein: CASSSDRSYSYTF. In DNA form, the CDR3 reads TGTGCCAGCAGTTCGGACAGGTCCTATAGCTACACCTTC.

V usage is TRBV25-1 and J usage is TRBJ2-3, with D possibly being TRBD1 (6 bases). Trimming cost V 5 bases and J 1 base, with 13 bases left between them. This CDR3 has 15 residues. Germline V CDR1 and CDR2: MGHDK, SYGVNS. CDR3 loop: CASSQQGRGTDTQYF. In nucleotides, the CDR3 is TGTGCCAGCAGTCAACAGGGACGGGGCACAGATACGCAGTATTTT.

This clonotype came up many times. V usage is TRBV6-5 and J usage is TRBJ2-1; maybe TRBD2 (7 bases). CDR1 and CDR2 from the germline V gene are MNHEY and SVGAGI. CDR3 size: 14 residues. Trimming took 6 bases from V and 7 from J, leaving 16 bases between them. The DNA of the CDR3 is TGTGCCAGCAGGGAGGGGGGGGAGGCGAATGAGCAGTTCTTC. Translated, it gives CASREGGEANEQFF.

The J gene is TRBJ1-1, the V gene TRBV11-2, with D maybe TRBD1 (5 bases). Deletions cut 6 bases from V and 1 base from J, with 18 bases between. From germline, CDR1 is SGHAT and CDR2 FQNNGV. The CDR3 sequence is 16 residues long. CDR3 sequence: CASSYKTAGENTEAFF. CDR3 nucleotides: TGTGCCAGCAGTTACAAGACAGCCGGAGAGAACACTGAAGCTTTCTTT.

At least ten counts were recorded for this clonotype. V gene TRBV12-3 or TRBV12-4 combines with J gene TRBJ1-6; no definite D call. Trimming cost V 4 bases and J 3 bases, with 7 bases left between them. The CDR3 contains 14 residues. CDR3 nucleotide sequence: TGTGCCAGCAGTTGGACCTACTATAATTCACCCCTCCACTTT. Protein: CASSWTYYNSPLHF.